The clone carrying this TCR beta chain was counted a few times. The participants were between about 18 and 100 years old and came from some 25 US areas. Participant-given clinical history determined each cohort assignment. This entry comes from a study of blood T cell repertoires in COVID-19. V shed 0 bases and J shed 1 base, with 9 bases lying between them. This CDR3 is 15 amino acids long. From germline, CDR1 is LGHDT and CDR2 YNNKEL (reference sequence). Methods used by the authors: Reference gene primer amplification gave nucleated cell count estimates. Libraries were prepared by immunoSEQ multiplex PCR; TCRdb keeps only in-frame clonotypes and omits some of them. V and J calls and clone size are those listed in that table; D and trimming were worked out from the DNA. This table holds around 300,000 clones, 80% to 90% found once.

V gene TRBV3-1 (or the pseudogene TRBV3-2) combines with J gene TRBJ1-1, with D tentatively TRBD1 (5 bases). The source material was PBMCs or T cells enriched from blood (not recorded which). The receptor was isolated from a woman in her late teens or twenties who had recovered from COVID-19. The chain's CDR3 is CASSQDFGGNTEAFF. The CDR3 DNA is TGTGCCAGCAGCCAAGATTTCGGGGGGAACACTGAAGCTTTCTTT.